The 10 T cell receptor delta chains below all came from one sample that was sequenced in a study of fetal and pediatric gammadelta thymocytes. TCRdb re-called the reads with CATT. The data show under 2,500 delta-chain clones, with 24% seen just once and about 4.5% held by the top ten. Sequenced sample: non-Vgamma9Vdelta2 gamma-delta T cells from the thymus. Noted subset: CD3+gammadeltaTCR+ thymocytes not co-expressing Vgamma9 and Vdelta2. Receptors were obtained from a child who underwent cardiac surgery and was recorded as healthy.

This clone was seen once. A much bigger clone sits one base away, suggesting this may be a read error. V usage is TRDV3 and J usage is TRDJ1, with 7 bases matching TRDD3. V lost 2 bases to trimming and J lost 1 base; unmatched junction nucleotides: 22. The CDR3 spans 19 residues. Germline V lookup: CDR1 TVYSNPD, CDR2 GDNSRS (reference sequence). This CDR3 reads CAFFPLRLGRRSRTDKLIF. For the CDR3, the DNA is TGTGCCTTTTTCCCACTAAGACTGGGGAGGAGGAGTCGCACCGATAAACTCATCTTT.

About this clone: Being one base from a much bigger clone, this may be a read error. Within the sample, other DNA sequences also encode this same CDR3. The chain employs TRDV1 and TRDJ1; 8 nucleotides line up with TRDD3. Germline V lookup: CDR1 TSWWSYY, CDR2 QGS. V was pared by 6 bases and J by 0 bases, with 21 bases of the junction left unmatched. CDR3 size: 20 residues. In DNA, the CDR3 is TGTGCTCTTGGTGCGCTTGTACACGTACTGGGGATACCTTACACCGATAAACTCATCTTT. This gives the protein CALGALVHVLGIPYTDKLIF.

By share of the sample, this clone is large. This CDR3 is also generated by other DNA sequences in the sample. The chain has TRDV1 and TRDJ1, with TRDD3 matching over 11 bases. The germline gives CDR1 TSWWSYY, CDR2 QGS. J gave up 4 bases and V 5 bases, and 15 bases lay outside the gene matches. The CDR3 is made up of 18 amino acids. CDR3 in amino acids: CALGTHSRSTGGYDKLIF. The DNA for the CDR3 is TGTGCTCTTGGGACCCACTCTCGTAGTACTGGGGGATACGATAAACTCATCTTT.

This clone counts as medium-sized. V usage is TRDV1 and J usage is TRDJ1; 10 bases agree with TRDD3. CDR1 and CDR2 from the germline V gene are TSWWSYY and QGS. This CDR3 is built from 24 residues. The V and J ends lost 1 base and 0 bases, in that order; junction bases with no gene match: 26. The CDR3 nucleotides read TGTGCTCTTGGGGAACCCGGCCCGCGTACTGGGGGATCTTGCCAACCCGGGTACACCGATAAACTCATCTTT. Protein: CALGEPGPRTGGSCQPGYTDKLIF.

On this clone itself: A much larger clone is a single base away; this may be a read error. This sequence joins TRDV1 and TRDJ1; 9 bases match TRDD3. This CDR3 has 20 residues. V shed 1 base, J shed 1 base, and the junction held 16 bases outside the gene matches. The germline CDR1 and CDR2 sequences are TSWWSYY and QGS. The CDR3 DNA sequence: TGTGCTCTTGGGGAACGTGAAATCCCACTCTGGGGGATTGGCACCGATAAACTCATCTTT. This translates into CALGEREIPLWGIGTDKLIF.

In its sample, this clone is medium-sized. The chain couples TRAV29/DV5 to TRDJ3; 9 positions agree with TRDD3. The germline V gene has CDR1 NSMFDY and CDR2 ISSIKDK. Germline trimming cut 0 bases from V and 2 bases from J; bases unmatched to any gene: 15. CDR3 length: 21 residues. DNA of the CDR3: TGTGCAGCAAGCGATCTGTGGGGCCGACTGGGGGAACCCTGGGACACCCGACAGATGTTTTTC. Encoded protein: CAASDLWGRLGEPWDTRQMFF.

This clone is labeled medium-sized (0.01 to 0.1%). The chain uses TRDV1 and TRDJ1, with TRDD3 matching over 8 bases. V lost 1 base and J lost 2; bases outside the gene matches: 18. CDR3 length equals 20 residues. CDR1 is TSWWSYY and CDR2 is QGS in the germline V gene. In DNA form, the CDR3 reads TGTGCTCTTGGGGAACGGCGCCTGGGGGAAGAAGAAGCCCTAACCGATAAACTCATCTTT. Its translation: CALGERRLGEEEALTDKLIF.

The genes are TRDV1 and TRDJ1, with D maybe TRDD2 (5 bases). The CDR3 spans 17 residues. Looked up from germline, CDR1 is TSWWSYY and CDR2 is QGS. V dropped 5 bases and J dropped 0 bases, with 19 bases sitting between them. The CDR3 loop is CALGNISPPFYTDKLIF. CDR3 nucleotide sequence: TGTGCTCTTGGGAACATCAGTCCCCCCTTCTACACCGATAAACTCATCTTT.

This chain links TRDV1 with TRDJ1; TRDD3 aligns across 7 bases. The CDR3 loop spans 18 amino acids. J was trimmed by 3 bases and V by 5 bases; bases with no gene match: 18. CDR1 is TSWWSYY and CDR2 is QGS in the germline V gene. CDR3 sequence: CALGLLGTPTECADKLIF. The CDR3 coding sequence is TGTGCTCTTGGGTTACTGGGGACTCCAACCGAATGCGCCGATAAACTCATCTTT.

Details on this clone: With a much larger clone just one base away, this may be a read error. Other nucleotide sequences from this sample produce the same CDR3. J is TRDJ2 and V is TRDV1; 7 nucleotides line up with TRDD2. Germline CDR1 TSWWSYY, CDR2 QGS. With V trimmed by 1 base and J by 2 bases, 19 bases remained unmatched. The CDR3 runs 21 residues. CDR3 DNA sequence: TGTGCTCTTGGGGAACCCATTTCCTACGTCTCGGGGGGGCCCTTGACAGCACAACTCTTCTTT. It codes for CALGEPISYVSGGPLTAQLFF.